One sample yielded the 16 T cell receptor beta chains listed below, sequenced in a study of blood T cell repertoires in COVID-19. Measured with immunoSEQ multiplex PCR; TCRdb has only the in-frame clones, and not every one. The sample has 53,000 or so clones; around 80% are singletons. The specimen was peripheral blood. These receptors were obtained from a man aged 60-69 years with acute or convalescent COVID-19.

The CDR3 is CAWKGDRGDNEQFF. The CDR3 nucleotides read TGTGCCTGGAAAGGGGACAGGGGGGACAATGAGCAGTTCTTC. V usage is TRBV28 and J usage is TRBJ2-1; 11 nucleotides line up with TRBD1. The CDR3 runs 14 residues. V dropped 11 bases and J dropped 5; count of bases not matched to a gene: 8. The germline V gene encodes CDR1 MDHEN and CDR2 SYDVKM.

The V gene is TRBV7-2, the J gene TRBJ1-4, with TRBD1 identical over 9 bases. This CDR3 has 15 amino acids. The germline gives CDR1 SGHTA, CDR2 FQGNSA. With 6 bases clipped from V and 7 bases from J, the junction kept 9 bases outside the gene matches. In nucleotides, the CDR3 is TGTGCCAGCAGTCGTACAGGGGGCTTAAGTGAAAAACTGTTTTTT. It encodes CASSRTGGLSEKLFF.

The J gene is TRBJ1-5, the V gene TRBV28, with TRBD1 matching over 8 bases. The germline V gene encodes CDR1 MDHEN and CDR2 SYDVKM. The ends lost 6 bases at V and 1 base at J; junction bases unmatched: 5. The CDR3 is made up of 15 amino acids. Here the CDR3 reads CASSGQGSSNQPQHF. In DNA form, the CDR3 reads TGTGCCAGCAGCGGACAGGGATCAAGCAATCAGCCCCAGCATTTT.

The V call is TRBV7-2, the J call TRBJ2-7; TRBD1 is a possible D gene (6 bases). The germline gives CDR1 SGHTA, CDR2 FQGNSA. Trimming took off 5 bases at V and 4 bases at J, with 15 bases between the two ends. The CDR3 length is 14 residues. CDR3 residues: CASSLDRFSYEQYF. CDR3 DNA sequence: TGTGCCAGCAGCCTCGACAGGTTTTCTTACGAGCAGTACTTC.

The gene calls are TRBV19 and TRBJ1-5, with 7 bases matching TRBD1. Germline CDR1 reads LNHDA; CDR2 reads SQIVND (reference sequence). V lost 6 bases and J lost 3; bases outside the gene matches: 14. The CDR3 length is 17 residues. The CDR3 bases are TGTGCCAGTAGCCCGTTCAGGGGGAAGATTAACAATCAGCCCCAGCATTTT. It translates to CASSPFRGKINNQPQHF.

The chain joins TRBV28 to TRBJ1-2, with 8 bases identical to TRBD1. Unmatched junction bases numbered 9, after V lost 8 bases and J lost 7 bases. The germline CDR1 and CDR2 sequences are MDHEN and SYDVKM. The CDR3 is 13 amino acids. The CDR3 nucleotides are TGTGCCAGCGTGCTTTACACAGGGGGTGGCTACACCTTC. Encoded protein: CASVLYTGGGYTF.

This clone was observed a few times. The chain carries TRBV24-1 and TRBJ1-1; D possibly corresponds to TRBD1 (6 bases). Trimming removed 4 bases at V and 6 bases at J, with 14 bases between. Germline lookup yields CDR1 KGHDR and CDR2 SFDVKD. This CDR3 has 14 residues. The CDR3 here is CATSDAATGSEAFF. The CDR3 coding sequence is TGTGCCACCAGTGACGCCGCTACAGGGTCTGAAGCTTTCTTT.

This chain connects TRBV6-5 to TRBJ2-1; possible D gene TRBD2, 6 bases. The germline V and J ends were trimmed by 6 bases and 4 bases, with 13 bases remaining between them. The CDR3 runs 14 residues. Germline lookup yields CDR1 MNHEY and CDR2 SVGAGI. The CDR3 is CASSTLTSYNEQFF. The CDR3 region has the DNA TGTGCCAGCAGCACCCTGACTAGTTACAATGAGCAGTTCTTC.

The DNA for the CDR3 is TGTGCCAGCAGTCCGGGATTGTATCAGCCCCAGCATTTT. Its translation: CASSPGLYQPQHF. This chain links TRBV27 with TRBJ1-5; D remains unclear. The CDR3 covers 13 residues. The germline V gene has CDR1 MNHEY and CDR2 SMNVEV (reference sequence). V gave up 5 bases and J gave up 5 bases, with 10 bases separating them.

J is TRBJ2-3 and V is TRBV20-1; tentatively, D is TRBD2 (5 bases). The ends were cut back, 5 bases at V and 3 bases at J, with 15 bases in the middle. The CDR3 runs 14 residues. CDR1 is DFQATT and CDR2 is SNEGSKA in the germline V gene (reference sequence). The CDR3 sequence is CSAGAVAGTDTQYF. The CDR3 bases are TGCAGTGCTGGTGCGGTGGCGGGTACAGATACGCAGTATTTT.

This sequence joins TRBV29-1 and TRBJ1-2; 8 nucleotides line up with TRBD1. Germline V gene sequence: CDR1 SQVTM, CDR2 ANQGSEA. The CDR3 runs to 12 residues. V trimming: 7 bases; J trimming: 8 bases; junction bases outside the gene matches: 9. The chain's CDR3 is CSARTGSGGYTF. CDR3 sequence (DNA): TGCAGCGCACGGACAGGGTCTGGAGGCTACACCTTC. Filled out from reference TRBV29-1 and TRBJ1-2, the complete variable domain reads SAVISQKPSRDICQRGTSLTIQCQVDSQVTMMFWYRQQPGQSLTLIATANQGSEATYESGFVIDKFPISRPNLTFSTLTVSNMSPEDSSIYLCSARTGSGGYTFGSGTRLTVV.

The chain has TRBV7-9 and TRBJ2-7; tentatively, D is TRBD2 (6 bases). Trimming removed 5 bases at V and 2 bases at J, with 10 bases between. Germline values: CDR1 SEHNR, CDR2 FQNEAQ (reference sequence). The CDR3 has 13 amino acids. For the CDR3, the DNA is TGTGCCAGCAGCCTGGAGGGGCCCTACGAGCAGTACTTC. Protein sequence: CASSLEGPYEQYF.

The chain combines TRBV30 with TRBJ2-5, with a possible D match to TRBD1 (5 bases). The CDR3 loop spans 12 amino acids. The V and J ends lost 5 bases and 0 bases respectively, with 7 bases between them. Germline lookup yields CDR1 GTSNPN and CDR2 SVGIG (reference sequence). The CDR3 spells CAWQGDQETQYF. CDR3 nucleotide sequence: TGTGCCTGGCAGGGCGACCAAGAGACCCAGTACTTC.

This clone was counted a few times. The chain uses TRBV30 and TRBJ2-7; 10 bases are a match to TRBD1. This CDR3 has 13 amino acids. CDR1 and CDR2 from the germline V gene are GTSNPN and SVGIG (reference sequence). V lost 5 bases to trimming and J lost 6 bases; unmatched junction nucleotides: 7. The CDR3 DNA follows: TGTGCCTGGGCCTTTGGGACAGGGGTCGAGCAGTACTTC. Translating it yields CAWAFGTGVEQYF.

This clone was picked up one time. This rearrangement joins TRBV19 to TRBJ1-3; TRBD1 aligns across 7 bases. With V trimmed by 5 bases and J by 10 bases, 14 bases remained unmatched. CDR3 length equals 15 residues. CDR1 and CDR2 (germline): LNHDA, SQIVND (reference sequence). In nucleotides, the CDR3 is TGTGCCAGTAGTGTCGCTTCCGGGGCCAGGGGGACCATATATTTT. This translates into CASSVASGARGTIYF.

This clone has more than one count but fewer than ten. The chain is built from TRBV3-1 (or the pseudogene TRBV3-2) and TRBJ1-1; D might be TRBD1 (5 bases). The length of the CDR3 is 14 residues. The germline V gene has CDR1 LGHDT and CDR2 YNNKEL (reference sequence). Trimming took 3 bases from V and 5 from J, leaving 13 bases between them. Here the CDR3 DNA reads TGTGCCAGCAGCCATACTGTGGGGGGAACTGAAGCTTTCTTT. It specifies CASSHTVGGTEAFF.